Below, 17 T cell receptor beta chains from the same sample are listed, as sequenced in a study of blood T cell repertoires in COVID-19. TCRdb keeps only in-frame clones here, not all; method: immunoSEQ multiplex PCR. The data show 200,000 to 250,000 clones, roughly 80% seen once. The sample was PBMCs or T cells enriched from blood (not recorded which). These receptors were collected from a woman in her forties with acute COVID-19.

V usage is TRBV4-1 and J usage is TRBJ2-7, with 9 bases fitting TRBD1. CDR1 is MGHRA, CDR2 YSYEKL, per germline. The CDR3 contains 15 residues. After removal of 3 bases from V and 2 bases from J, the junction contained 5 bases not matched to a gene. DNA of the CDR3: TGCGCCAGCAGCCAGAAACAGGGGGCCCCCTACGAGCAGTACTTC. Its translation is CASSQKQGAPYEQYF.

CDR3 protein: CASSRPRLRDRDEAFF. The CDR3 DNA is TGTGCCAGCAGCCGACCTCGACTAAGGGACAGGGATGAAGCTTTCTTT. V is TRBV14 and J is TRBJ1-1, with 9 bases matching TRBD1. The J segment lost 7 bases and the V segment lost 4 bases, leaving 13 bases of the junction unmatched. CDR1 is SGHDN and CDR2 is FVKESK in the germline V gene. CDR3 size: 16 residues. Variable domain in full (rest from reference TRBV14 and TRBJ1-1): EAGVTQFPSHSVIEKGQTVTLRCDPISGHDNLYWYRRVMGKEIKFLLHFVKESKQDESGMPNNRFLAERTGGTYSTLKVQPAELEDSGVYFCASSRPRLRDRDEAFFGQGTRLTVV.

V gene TRBV5-1 combines with J gene TRBJ2-1; D is uncertain. With 7 bases removed from V and 5 bases from J, the gap between germline ends came to 19 bases. The germline V gene encodes CDR1 SGHRS and CDR2 YFSETQ. CDR3 size: 15 residues. The CDR3: CASSQTWLQNNEQFF. CDR3 coding DNA: TGCGCCAGCTCCCAAACGTGGCTTCAAAACAATGAGCAGTTCTTC. Drawing the rest from reference TRBV5-1 and TRBJ2-1, the complete variable domain is KAGVTQTPRYLIKTRGQQVTLSCSPISGHRSVSWYQQTPGQGLQFLFEYFSETQRNKGNFPGRFSGRQFSNSRSEMNVSTLELGDSALYLCASSQTWLQNNEQFFGPGTRLTVL.

The chain is built from TRBV18 and TRBJ1-5; D uncertain. Germline CDR1 is KGHSH and CDR2 is LQKENI. This CDR3 is 12 amino acids long. V lost 4 bases and J lost 7, with 8 bases in between. Here the CDR3 reads CASSRAEQPQHF. The CDR3 DNA sequence: TGTGCCAGCTCACGGGCAGAGCAGCCCCAGCATTTT.

This clone was counted a single time. This chain links TRBV3-1 (or the pseudogene TRBV3-2) with TRBJ2-1; 14 bases agree with TRBD2. Trimming took 3 bases from V and 7 from J; bases not matched to a gene: 2. The CDR3 is 15 amino acids. Germline CDR1 and CDR2: LGHDT and YNNKEL (reference sequence). The CDR3 loop reads CASSHRLAGGNEQFF. The CDR3 DNA reads TGTGCCAGCAGCCATAGACTAGCGGGAGGGAATGAGCAGTTCTTC.

This clone occurred once. The rearrangement joins TRBV27 to TRBJ1-6; unclear D gene. Trimming took off 5 bases at V and 9 bases at J, with 8 bases between the two ends. The germline V gene encodes CDR1 MNHEY and CDR2 SMNVEV (reference sequence). This CDR3 is 12 amino acids long. CDR3 nucleotides: TGTGCCAGCAGTCTTTTGAGTTCACCCCTCCACTTT. Translating gives CASSLLSSPLHF.

This clone has a single count. The V and J genes are TRBV12-5 and TRBJ1-1, with D unclear. The germline gives CDR1 LGHNT, CDR2 FRNRAP. The CDR3 sequence is 12 residues long. Trimming cost V 7 bases and J 4 bases, with 10 bases left between them. CDR3 in amino acids: CASASSGTEAFF. The CDR3 bases are TGTGCTAGTGCCTCGTCCGGCACTGAAGCTTTCTTT.

The rearrangement joins TRBV5-4 to TRBJ2-3; TRBD2 matches at 10 bases. V lost 9 bases to trimming and J lost 1 base; unmatched junction nucleotides: 8. This CDR3 region has 15 residues. The germline V gene has CDR1 SGHNT and CDR2 YYREEE (reference sequence). The CDR3 loop is CATGSGGGGTDTQYF. The CDR3 DNA reads TGTGCCACTGGCAGCGGGGGGGGTGGCACAGATACGCAGTATTTT.

J is TRBJ1-5 and V is TRBV12-3 or TRBV12-4, with D maybe TRBD1 (6 bases). The CDR3 spans 13 residues. Trimming pared 8 bases from V and 2 bases from J, leaving 10 bases between. The CDR3 reads CASGRTGNQPQHF. CDR3 bases: TGTGCCAGCGGACGGACAGGCAATCAGCCCCAGCATTTT.

This chain links TRBV3-1 (or the pseudogene TRBV3-2) with TRBJ2-1; the D gene is possibly TRBD2 (5 bases). Trimming shortened V by 8 bases and J by 4 bases, and 15 bases separated the two germline ends. The CDR3 length is 14 residues. Germline V gives CDR1 LGHDT, CDR2 YNNKEL (reference sequence). The CDR3 DNA sequence: TGTGCCAGCTGCAGCGGACTCAATTACAATGAGCAGTTCTTC. Translated: CASCSGLNYNEQFF.

This clone came up a few times. This rearrangement joins TRBV7-9 to TRBJ1-1; 10 bases match TRBD1. V was pared by 7 bases and J by 5 bases, with 7 bases of the junction left unmatched. This CDR3 region has 14 residues. CDR1 and CDR2 from the germline V gene are SEHNR and FQNEAQ (reference sequence). CDR3 sequence (DNA): TGTGCCAGCAATCCGGGACAGGGGCATACTGAAGCTTTCTTT. Translated, it gives CASNPGQGHTEAFF.

This chain joins TRBV6-5 and TRBJ1-2; 7 bases align to TRBD1. Germline V gives CDR1 MNHEY, CDR2 SVGAGI. V trimming: 6 bases; J trimming: 4 bases; junction bases outside the gene matches: 11. This CDR3 region has 15 residues. CDR3 amino acids: CASSSGQRASYGYTF. CDR3 sequence (DNA): TGTGCCAGCAGCTCGGGACAGCGCGCTTCCTATGGCTACACCTTC.

The chain is built from TRBV5-1 and TRBJ2-1, with 10 bases aligning to TRBD2. There are 20 residues in the CDR3. From germline, CDR1 is SGHRS and CDR2 YFSETQ. V shed 4 bases and J 0 bases; nucleotides not matched to a gene: 16. For the CDR3, the DNA is TGCGCCAGCAGCAGAGGAAAAGGACTAGCGGAGGGGGGCTCCTACAATGAGCAGTTCTTC. Protein: CASSRGKGLAEGGSYNEQFF.

V gene TRBV13 combines with J gene TRBJ1-1; unclear D gene. The CDR3 is 16 residues long. V dropped 5 bases and J dropped 5 bases, with 21 bases sitting between them. Germline lookup yields CDR1 PRHDT and CDR2 FYEKMQ (reference sequence). CDR3 sequence reads: CASSPQSLLVWTEAFF. As DNA, the CDR3 is TGTGCCAGCAGCCCTCAATCACTCTTAGTATGGACTGAAGCTTTCTTT.

This chain uses TRBV18 with TRBJ2-5; D remains unclear. The CDR3 extends over 14 amino acids. The germline V gene has CDR1 KGHSH and CDR2 LQKENI. The V and J ends lost 2 bases and 5 bases respectively, with 12 bases between them. CDR3 protein: CASSPAETEETQYF. The CDR3 DNA is TGTGCCAGCTCACCAGCGGAGACTGAGGAGACCCAGTACTTC. Supplemented by reference TRBV18 and TRBJ2-5, the full variable domain reads NAGVMQNPRHLVRRRGQEARLRCSPMKGHSHVYWYRQLPEEGLKFMVYLQKENIIDESGMPKERFSAEFPKEGPSILRIQQVVRGDSAAYFCASSPAETEETQYFGPGTRLLVL.

The chain is built from TRBV27 and TRBJ1-1, with D uncertain. Trimming removed 6 bases from V and 2 bases from J, with 13 bases in between. From germline, CDR1 is MNHEY and CDR2 SMNVEV (reference sequence). The CDR3 extends over 14 amino acids. CDR3 in amino acids: CASSPLLINTEAFF. The CDR3 coding sequence is TGTGCCAGCAGCCCATTACTAATTAACACTGAAGCTTTCTTT.

CDR3 sequence: CASSLGGTNNEKLFF. CDR3 nucleotides: TGCGCCAGCAGCTTGGGTGGGACAAATAATGAAAAACTGTTTTTT. The chain employs TRBV5-1 and TRBJ1-4, with a possible D match to TRBD1 (6 bases). Germline-derived CDR1 and CDR2 are SGHRS and YFSETQ. The CDR3 sequence is 15 residues long. V lost 0 bases, J lost 4 bases, and 10 bases lay in between. The whole variable domain, remainder taken from reference TRBV5-1 and TRBJ1-4, is KAGVTQTPRYLIKTRGQQVTLSCSPISGHRSVSWYQQTPGQGLQFLFEYFSETQRNKGNFPGRFSGRQFSNSRSEMNVSTLELGDSALYLCASSLGGTNNEKLFFGSGTQLSVL.